One sample yielded the 12 T cell receptor beta chains listed below, sequenced in a study of OX40 agonist ivuxolimab in advanced cancers. TCRdb keeps only in-frame clones here, not all; method: immunoSEQ multiplex PCR. Here the sample spans under 65,000 clones, under 95% being singletons. Sequences were derived from CD4+ or CD8+ T cells sorted from blood, sampled in a trial of the OX40 agonist ivuxolimab. The receptors were sampled from an adult with an advanced solid tumor such as melanoma, head and neck, liver or kidney cancer.

The chain is built from TRBV7-9 and TRBJ2-7; perhaps TRBD2 as D (5 bases). The V gene's germline CDR1 is SEHNR and CDR2 FQNEAQ (reference sequence). The CDR3 has 14 amino acids. Deletions cut 2 bases from V and 2 bases from J, with 10 bases between. The CDR3 reads CASSLRGSPYEQYF. DNA of the CDR3: TGTGCCAGCAGCTTACGGGGTTCCCCCTACGAGCAGTACTTC.

The chain recombines TRBV9 with TRBJ1-6, with D unresolved. The CDR3 length is 16 residues. Trimming removed 4 bases from V and 0 bases from J, with 11 bases in between. Germline loops: CDR1 SGDLS, CDR2 YYNGEE. The CDR3 DNA reads as TGTGCCAGCAGCTTCGGGGATAGCTCCTATAATTCACCCCTCCACTTT. This sequence encodes CASSFGDSSYNSPLHF. Full variable domain (missing parts from reference TRBV9 and TRBJ1-6): DSGVTQTPKHLITATGQRVTLRCSPRSGDLSVYWYQQSLDQGLQFLIQYYNGEERAKGNILERFSAQQFPDLHSELNLSSLELGDSALYFCASSFGDSSYNSPLHFGNGTRLTVT.

This chain uses TRBV4-3 with TRBJ2-1; the match to TRBD1 covers 8 bases. The CDR3 is made up of 14 amino acids. The germline V gene has CDR1 LGHNA and CDR2 YSLEER. The V segment lost 3 bases and the J segment 6 bases; nucleotides outside the gene matches: 4. CDR3 DNA: TGCGCCAGCAGCCAGACCGGGACAGGCAATGAGCAGTTCTTC. This codes for CASSQTGTGNEQFF.

V is TRBV6-5 and J is TRBJ1-1, with 7 bases that match TRBD1. The trim removed 5 bases at V and 5 bases at J, leaving 5 bases unmatched. The CDR3 spans 13 residues. Germline lookup yields CDR1 MNHEY and CDR2 SVGAGI. DNA of the CDR3: TGTGCCAGCAGTAGGGACAGTTGGACTGAAGCTTTCTTT. It translates to CASSRDSWTEAFF.

The chain links TRBV6-1 to TRBJ1-5; 7 nucleotides agree with TRBD1. J was trimmed by 6 bases and V by 6 bases; bases with no gene match: 8. Germline values: CDR1 MNHNS, CDR2 SASEGT. The CDR3 has 14 residues. The CDR3 DNA is TGTGCCAGCAGGGGGTGGCAGGGGGTTCAGCCCCAGCATTTT. It specifies CASRGWQGVQPQHF.

This clone was seen once. The J gene is TRBJ1-1, the V gene TRBV16, with D possibly TRBD1 on 5 matching bases. This CDR3 region has 16 residues. Germline CDR1 KGHSY, CDR2 FQNENV. V lost 0 bases and J lost 4, with 15 bases in between. In DNA form, the CDR3 reads TGTGCCAGCAGCCAATCTGGGCGGGGGTTGAGCACTGAAGCTTTCTTT. Protein sequence: CASSQSGRGLSTEAFF.

This clone was found a few times. CDR3 coding DNA: TGTGCCAGCAGCGCAGGGAGCTCCTACGAGCAGTACTTC. Translation: CASSAGSSYEQYF. V usage is TRBV14 and J usage is TRBJ2-7; D may match TRBD1 or TRBD2 (5 bases each). Trimming took off 5 bases at V and 0 bases at J, with 8 bases between the two ends. This CDR3 is built from 13 residues. Looked up from germline, CDR1 is SGHDN and CDR2 is FVKESK.

The rearrangement joins TRBV4-1 to TRBJ2-1; perhaps TRBD2 as D (5 bases). V dropped 4 bases and J dropped 8 bases, with 18 bases sitting between them. The CDR3 is made up of 15 amino acids. Germline-derived CDR1 and CDR2 are MGHRA and YSYEKL. The CDR3 is CASSPANSDVYEQFF. The CDR3 bases are TGCGCCAGCAGCCCAGCCAATAGCGACGTCTATGAGCAGTTCTTC.

In this sample, this clone turned up once. This sequence joins TRBV4-3 and TRBJ2-7, with D uncertain. Germline V gene lookup returns CDR1 LGHNA and CDR2 YSLEER. This CDR3 contains 16 residues. Trimming removed 1 base at V and 0 bases at J, with 13 bases between. Here the CDR3 reads CASSQGFRANSYEQYF. The CDR3 region has the DNA TGCGCCAGCAGCCAAGGTTTCCGGGCTAACTCCTACGAGCAGTACTTC.

This chain links TRBV9 with TRBJ2-7; D is perhaps TRBD1 or TRBD2 (5 bases each). The CDR3 extends over 13 amino acids. Germline CDR1 and CDR2: SGDLS and YYNGEE. V dropped 0 bases and J dropped 6 bases, with 10 bases sitting between them. CDR3: CASSVETGLEQYF. CDR3 nucleotide sequence: TGTGCCAGCAGCGTAGAAACGGGGCTCGAGCAGTACTTC.

The count of this clone is one. V usage is TRBV18 and J usage is TRBJ2-7; weak D call: TRBD2 (6 bases). CDR3 length: 14 residues. Germline values: CDR1 KGHSH, CDR2 LQKENI. V lost 3 bases and J lost 5, with 14 bases in between. DNA for the CDR3: TGTGCCAGCTCACCGGTACCAGCGGGCCACGAGCAGTACTTC. Translated, it gives CASSPVPAGHEQYF.

The J gene is TRBJ2-7, the V gene TRBV29-1; 7 positions match TRBD1. This CDR3 is 13 amino acids long. J was trimmed by 2 bases and V by 6 bases; bases with no gene match: 7. Germline-derived CDR1 and CDR2 are SQVTM and ANQGSEA. In nucleotides, the CDR3 is TGCAGCGTCTCCCACGGACAGGCCTACGAGCAGTACTTC. Its translation is CSVSHGQAYEQYF.